The clone carrying this T cell receptor (beta chain) showed up just a few times. Its specificity is not known. In the PCR, 60 Vbeta and 13 Jbeta primers were used. The table came from immunoSEQ multiplex PCR; TCRdb's copy has only in-frame clones and leaves some out. The table shows roughly 200,000 clones, with roughly 80% occurring only once. V lost 3 bases, J lost 7 bases, and 9 bases lay in between. This CDR3 comprises 13 residues. Germline V gene sequence: CDR1 SEHNR, CDR2 FQNEAQ (reference sequence). This record comes from a study of cytomegalovirus exposure and HLA in healthy donors. Points from the study as a whole: In vitro checks showed that a few CMV-associated chains really do target CMV antigens.

The receptor was derived from a young man in good health and CMV-seronegative. The sequenced sample was PBMCs. This chain links TRBV7-9 with TRBJ1-4; D remains unclear. CDR3 protein: CASSFGGSEKLFF. Written as DNA, the CDR3 is TGTGCCAGCAGCTTTGGAGGGAGTGAAAAACTGTTTTTT. The complete variable domain, with remaining parts taken from reference TRBV7-9 and TRBJ1-4, reads DTGVSQNPRHKITKRGQNVTFRCDPISEHNRLYWYRQTLGQGPEFLTYFQNEAQLEKSRLLSDRFSAERPKGSFSTLEIQRTEQGDSAMYLCASSFGGSEKLFFGSGTQLSVL.